This is a list of T cell receptor beta chains from one sample in a study of radiation and T cells in renal cell carcinoma. Profiling relied on immunoSEQ multiplex PCR, and the TCRdb table lists in-frame clones only, not all of them. The table shows approximately 10,000 clones, with roughly three fifths occurring only once. Source: tumor tissue, taken from a patient whose treatment included radiotherapy and nephrectomy. These receptor sequences come from a man between 60 and 75 years old with renal cell carcinoma. CDR3s include the opening cysteine and the closing phenylalanine or tryptophan. Fields, in order: CDR3 DNA, CDR3 protein, clone size, D gene, J gene, V gene. D genes are given only for firm matches. Only part of the rows carry a size: once, few, many, or a class if the clone is expanded.

DNA: TGTGCCAGCAGTTTAAACGGACCCACAGATACGCAGTATTTT
CDR3: CASSLNGPTDTQYF
size: once
D: .
J: TRBJ2-3
V: TRBV28

DNA: TGTGCCAGCAGCGTTGACGGGACAGGGGAGGGCTACACCTTC
CDR3: CASSVDGTGEGYTF
size: .
D: TRBD1
J: TRBJ1-2
V: TRBV9

DNA: TGTGCCAGCAGACCCGAGGGGGGGCGCGAGCAGTACTTC
CDR3: CASRPEGGREQYF
size: .
D: .
J: TRBJ2-7
V: TRBV5-6

DNA: TGTGCCAGCGCAAACAGGGTCCAAAGGTACGAGCAGTACTTC
CDR3: CASANRVQRYEQYF
size: .
D: .
J: TRBJ2-7
V: TRBV6-6

DNA: TGTGCCAGCGAGCGGGAGCCCAGGAACACCGGGGAGCTGTTTTTT
CDR3: CASEREPRNTGELFF
size: .
D: TRBD2
J: TRBJ2-2
V: TRBV4-2

DNA: TGTGCCAGCAGTGAGACACAGCTCTATGGCTACACCTTC
CDR3: CASSETQLYGYTF
size: .
D: .
J: TRBJ1-2
V: TRBV6-1

DNA: TGTGCTAGTGGTTGGCACGGGAGGGACTACACCGGGGAGCTGTTTTTT
CDR3: CASGWHGRDYTGELFF
size: .
D: TRBD2
J: TRBJ2-2
V: TRBV12-5

DNA: TGCAGTGCCGGGCCGGGGGTCGGGCAGTACTTC
CDR3: CSAGPGVGQYF
size: few
D: .
J: TRBJ2-7
V: TRBV20-1

DNA: TGTGCCAGCAGCACCCGCTCCAACAGCGGGAGGGTTTACGAGCAGTACTTC
CDR3: CASSTRSNSGRVYEQYF
size: .
D: TRBD2
J: TRBJ2-7
V: TRBV7-2

DNA: TGCGCCAGCAGCTTGGTTTCGGGGGGGGTAGCCTATGGCTACACCTTC
CDR3: CASSLVSGGVAYGYTF
size: .
D: .
J: TRBJ1-2
V: TRBV5-1